The sequence of this T cell receptor (beta chain) was determined in a study of blood T cell repertoires in COVID-19. TCRdb's copy holds only in-frame clones and misses some; the assay was immunoSEQ multiplex PCR. The sample yields about 51,000 clones, 70% to 90% seen once. The germline V gene has CDR1 SGHRS and CDR2 YFSETQ. The CDR3 has 12 amino acids. Deletions cut 4 bases from V and 1 base from J, with 5 bases between. The rearrangement links TRBV5-1 to TRBJ2-5; D unresolved. The material sequenced was peripheral blood. This TCR was sampled from an older man with active COVID-19. CDR3 sequence: CASSPTQETQYF. In DNA, the CDR3 is TGCGCCAGCAGCCCTACCCAAGAGACCCAGTACTTC. Drawing the rest from reference TRBV5-1 and TRBJ2-5, the complete variable domain is KAGVTQTPRYLIKTRGQQVTLSCSPISGHRSVSWYQQTPGQGLQFLFEYFSETQRNKGNFPGRFSGRQFSNSRSEMNVSTLELGDSALYLCASSPTQETQYFGPGTRLLVL.